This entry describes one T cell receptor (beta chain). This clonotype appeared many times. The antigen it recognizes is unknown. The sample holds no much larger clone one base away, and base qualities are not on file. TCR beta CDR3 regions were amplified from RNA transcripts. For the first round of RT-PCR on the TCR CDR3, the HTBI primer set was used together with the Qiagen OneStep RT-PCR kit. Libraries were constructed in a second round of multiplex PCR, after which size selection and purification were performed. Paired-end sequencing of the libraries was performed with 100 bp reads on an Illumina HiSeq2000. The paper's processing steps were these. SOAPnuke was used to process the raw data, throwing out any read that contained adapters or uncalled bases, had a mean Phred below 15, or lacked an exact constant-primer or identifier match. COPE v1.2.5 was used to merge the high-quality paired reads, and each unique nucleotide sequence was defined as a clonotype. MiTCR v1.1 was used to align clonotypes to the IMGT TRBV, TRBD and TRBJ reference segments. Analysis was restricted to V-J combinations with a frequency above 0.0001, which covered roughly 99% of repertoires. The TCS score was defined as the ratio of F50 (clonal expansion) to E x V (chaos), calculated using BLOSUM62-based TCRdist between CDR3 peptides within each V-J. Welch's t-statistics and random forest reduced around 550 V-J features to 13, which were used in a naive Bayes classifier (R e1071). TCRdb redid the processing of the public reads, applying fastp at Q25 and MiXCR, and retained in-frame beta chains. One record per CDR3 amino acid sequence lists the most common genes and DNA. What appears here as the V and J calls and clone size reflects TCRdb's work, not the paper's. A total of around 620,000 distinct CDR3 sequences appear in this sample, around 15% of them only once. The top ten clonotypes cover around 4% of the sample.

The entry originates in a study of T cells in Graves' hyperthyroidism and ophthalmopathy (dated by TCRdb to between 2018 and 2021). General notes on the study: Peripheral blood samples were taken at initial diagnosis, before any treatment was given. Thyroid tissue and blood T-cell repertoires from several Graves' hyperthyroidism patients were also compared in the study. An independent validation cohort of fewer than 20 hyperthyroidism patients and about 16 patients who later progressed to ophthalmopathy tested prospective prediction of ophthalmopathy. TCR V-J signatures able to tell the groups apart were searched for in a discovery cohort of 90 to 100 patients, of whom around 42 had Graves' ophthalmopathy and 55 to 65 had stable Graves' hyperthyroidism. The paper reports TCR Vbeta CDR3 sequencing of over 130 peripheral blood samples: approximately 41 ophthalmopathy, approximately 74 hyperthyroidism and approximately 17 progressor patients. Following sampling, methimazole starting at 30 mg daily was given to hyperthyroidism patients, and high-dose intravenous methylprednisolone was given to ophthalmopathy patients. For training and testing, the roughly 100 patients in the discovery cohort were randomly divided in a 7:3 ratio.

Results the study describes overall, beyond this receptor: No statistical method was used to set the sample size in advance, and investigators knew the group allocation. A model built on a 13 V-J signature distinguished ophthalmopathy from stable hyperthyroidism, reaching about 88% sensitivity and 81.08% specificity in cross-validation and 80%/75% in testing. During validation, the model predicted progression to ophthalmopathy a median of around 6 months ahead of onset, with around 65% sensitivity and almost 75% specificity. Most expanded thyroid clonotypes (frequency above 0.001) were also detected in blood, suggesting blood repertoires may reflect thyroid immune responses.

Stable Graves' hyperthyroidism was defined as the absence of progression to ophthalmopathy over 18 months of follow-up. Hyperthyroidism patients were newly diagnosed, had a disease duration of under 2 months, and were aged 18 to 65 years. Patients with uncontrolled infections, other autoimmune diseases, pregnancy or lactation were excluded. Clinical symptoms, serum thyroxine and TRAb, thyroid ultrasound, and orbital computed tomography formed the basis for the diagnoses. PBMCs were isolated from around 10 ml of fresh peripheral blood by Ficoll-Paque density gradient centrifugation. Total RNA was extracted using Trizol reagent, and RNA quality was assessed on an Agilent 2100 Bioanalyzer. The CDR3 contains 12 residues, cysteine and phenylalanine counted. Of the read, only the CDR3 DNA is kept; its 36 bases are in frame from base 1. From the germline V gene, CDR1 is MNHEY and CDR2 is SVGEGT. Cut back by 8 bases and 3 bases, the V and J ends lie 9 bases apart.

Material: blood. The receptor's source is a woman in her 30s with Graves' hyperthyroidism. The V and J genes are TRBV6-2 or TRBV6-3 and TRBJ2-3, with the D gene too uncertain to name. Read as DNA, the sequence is TGTGCCAGCTCCCGACTTACAGATACGCAGTATTTT. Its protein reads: CASSRLTDTQYF.